This T cell receptor (beta chain) is from a study of shared clonotypes between healthy human individuals. Regarding this clone: Its specificity is unknown.

V was trimmed by 1 base and J by 0 bases, leaving 10 bases between them. Germline-derived CDR1 and CDR2 are GTSNPN and SVGIG (reference sequence). The CDR3 is made up of 15 amino acids. Notes on the study in general: Represented diversity (both genetic and exposure-history) was limited by the small number of donors. Memory subsets generally showed lower estimated richness than naive subsets.

Per the authors' pipeline: ImmunoSEQ only sent back junction sequences with no quality scores, so filtering was done differently. Generated by immunoSEQ multiplex PCR, the TCRdb table keeps only in-frame clones and is missing some. D and trimming were read from the DNA, whereas the V and J calls and clone size are those reported in that table. Of about 2.3 million clones in the sample, around 93% were seen once. The source material was naive CD4+ T cells from PBMCs. Subset given: CD45RA+ positively selected. The receptor was isolated from a man aged 18 to 35 in good health. Some clones in this sample may be carry-over from other donors' samples. This rearrangement joins TRBV30 to TRBJ1-3, with unresolved D. The CDR3 sequence is CAWSGGRSSGNTIYF. The CDR3 DNA is TGTGCCTGGAGTGGGGGTAGAAGCTCTGGAAACACCATATATTTT.